The 15 T cell receptor beta chains below were found in one sample sequenced in a study of blood T cells in healthy people across ages. Together with a sample-barcoded 5' primer, a J-beta primer mix was included in a second PCR lasting about 6 to 11 cycles. TCRdb used MiXCR to reprocess the 5' RACE reads, holding one entry per CDR3 protein. Of about 900,000 distinct CDR3 sequences in the sample, about 48% are singletons; the top ten hold about an eighth. The sample taken for sequencing was blood. The receptors stem from a man under 40 in good health.

The chain employs TRBV4-1 and TRBJ2-7, with D possibly being TRBD1 (5 bases). Germline values: CDR1 MGHRA, CDR2 YSYEKL. With 4 bases removed from V and 4 bases from J, the gap between germline ends came to 20 bases. The CDR3 has 16 residues. The CDR3 sequence: CASSPSRESRVYEQYF. In DNA form, the CDR3 reads TGCGCCAGCAGCCCGAGCAGAGAATCCAGGGTTTACGAGCAGTACTTC.

V and J are TRBV3-1 and TRBJ2-4, with 7 bases matching TRBD2. The end of the DNA fits TRBJ2-5 better, so the J call may be wrong. The CDR3 extends over 15 amino acids. Germline CDR1 and CDR2: LGHDT and YNNKEL (reference sequence). The CDR3 region has the DNA TGTGCCAGCAGCCAAACTCGGGGGGAACTAAGGACCCAGTACTTC. It specifies CASSQTRGELRTQYF.

This rearrangement joins TRBV5-1 to TRBJ2-3; TRBD2 agrees at 9 bases. V shed 4 bases, J shed 2 bases, and the junction held 8 bases outside the gene matches. CDR3 size: 16 residues. The germline V gene encodes CDR1 SGHRS and CDR2 YFSETQ. CDR3 nucleotides: TGCGCCAGCAGCCACGTAGGCGGGGGGGCCACAGATACGCAGTATTTT. Translation gives CASSHVGGGATDTQYF. Filled out from reference TRBV5-1 and TRBJ2-3, the complete variable domain reads KAGVTQTPRYLIKTRGQQVTLSCSPISGHRSVSWYQQTPGQGLQFLFEYFSETQRNKGNFPGRFSGRQFSNSRSEMNVSTLELGDSALYLCASSHVGGGATDTQYFGPGTRLTVL.

The chain is built from TRBV29-1 and TRBJ2-7; D is undetermined. CDR1 and CDR2 (germline): SQVTM, ANQGSEA. This CDR3 spans 15 amino acids. Trimming removed 5 bases from V and 0 bases from J, with 17 bases in between. The CDR3 DNA reads as TGCAGCGTTTTCGTAGTTGCCGTGGGCTCCTACGAGCAGTACTTC. Residues: CSVFVVAVGSYEQYF.

Remarks on this clonotype: A junction boundary mismatches the germline segment, possibly from a read error. The chain links TRBV29-1 to TRBJ2-1; D might be TRBD2 (5 bases). The DNA end is a closer match to TRBJ2-7, so the J assignment may be wrong. This CDR3 contains 11 residues. In germline, CDR1 is SQVTM, CDR2 ANQGSEA. CDR3 protein: CSGERGYEQYF. The CDR3 coding sequence is TGCAGCGGTGAACGGGGATATGAGCAGTACTTC.

The chain is built from TRBV29-1 and TRBJ2-7, with a weak D call TRBD2 (6 bases). CDR1 is SQVTM, CDR2 ANQGSEA, per germline. The CDR3 extends over 13 amino acids. The V end was cut by 6 bases, the J end by 2 bases, with 14 bases between. This chain's CDR3 is CSVIPSGAYEQYF. The DNA for the CDR3 is TGCAGCGTCATCCCTTCGGGGGCCTACGAGCAGTACTTC.

The chain combines TRBV11-2 with TRBJ2-3; TRBD2 agrees at 7 bases. The germline V gene encodes CDR1 SGHAT and CDR2 FQNNGV. The CDR3 length is 13 residues. Germline trimming cut 5 bases from V and 6 bases from J; bases unmatched to any gene: 5. The DNA for the CDR3 is TGTGCCAGCAGCACGTGGACTAGGGATACGCAGTATTTT. Encoded protein: CASSTWTRDTQYF.

J is TRBJ2-1 and V is TRBV4-3; D not certain. CDR3 length: 15 residues. Germline V CDR1 and CDR2: LGHNA, YSLEER. V was pared by 0 bases and J by 0 bases, with 6 bases between. The chain's CDR3 is CASSQELASYNEQFF. The DNA for the CDR3 is TGCGCCAGCAGCCAAGAGTTAGCCTCCTACAATGAGCAGTTCTTC.

This clonotype was picked up many times. The V gene is TRBV27, the J gene TRBJ1-5, with D uncertain. Trimming left V 3 bases short and J 7 bases short, with 7 bases between. The CDR3 is made up of 12 amino acids. CDR1 MNHEY and CDR2 SMNVEV come from the germline V gene (reference sequence). DNA of the CDR3: TGTGCCAGCAGTTTGCCTAGCCAGCCCCAGCATTTT. This gives the protein CASSLPSQPQHF.

This clonotype was seen a handful of times. The chain carries TRBV28 and TRBJ2-7, with 8 bases fitting TRBD1. Germline V gene data show CDR1 as MDHEN and CDR2 as SYDVKM. The J segment lost 6 bases and the V segment lost 6 bases, leaving 10 bases of the junction unmatched. The CDR3 extends over 14 amino acids. CDR3 DNA: TGTGCCAGCAGCCCAGGGACAGGAAAACCCGAGCAGTACTTC. Its protein product is CASSPGTGKPEQYF.

The rearrangement joins TRBV4-3 to TRBJ2-3; D unclear. V was clipped by 3 bases and J by 2 bases, with 12 bases between them. The CDR3 is made up of 15 amino acids. Germline V lookup: CDR1 LGHNA, CDR2 YSLEER. CDR3 sequence reads: CASSHLAKVTDTQYF. CDR3 sequence (DNA): TGCGCCAGCAGCCATCTGGCTAAGGTCACAGATACGCAGTATTTT.

The chain links TRBV5-1 to TRBJ2-1; D uncertain. Per germline, CDR1 SGHRS and CDR2 YFSETQ. Trimming removed 4 bases from V and 8 bases from J, with 16 bases in between. The CDR3 consists of 14 residues. The DNA of the CDR3 is TGCGCCAGCAGCCGAGATCAATTAGCTGATGAGCAGTTCTTC. It is translated as CASSRDQLADEQFF.

This chain connects TRBV4-3 to TRBJ2-3; 7 nucleotides match TRBD1. The CDR3 has 13 amino acids. Looked up from germline, CDR1 is LGHNA and CDR2 is YSLEER. The V and J ends lost 8 bases and 0 bases, in that order; junction bases with no gene match: 2. CDR3 nucleotide sequence: TGCGCCAGCGGGGACAGCAGCACAGATACGCAGTATTTT. This codes for CASGDSSTDTQYF.

The chain combines TRBV28 with TRBJ1-2; the D is unclear. The V gene's germline CDR1 is MDHEN and CDR2 SYDVKM. The CDR3 is made up of 12 amino acids. Deletions cut 2 bases from V and 3 bases from J, with 4 bases between. This CDR3 is CASSLKDYGYTF. The CDR3, as DNA: TGTGCCAGCAGTTTAAAGGACTATGGCTACACCTTC.

The chain couples TRBV18 to TRBJ2-1; D is unclear. The germline gives CDR1 KGHSH, CDR2 LQKENI. V was trimmed by 8 bases and J by 1 base, leaving 12 bases between them. This CDR3 comprises 14 residues. CDR3 amino acids: CASPSEVSYNEQFF. In DNA form, the CDR3 reads TGTGCCAGCCCCTCAGAGGTTTCCTACAATGAGCAGTTCTTC.